This T cell receptor (beta chain) is from a study of T-cell reconstitution after alpha-beta-depleted transplantation in children. Unique molecular identifiers were used to barcode this TCRbeta library. TCRdb called the PCR reads again in MiXCR, with one record for every CDR3 protein. This sample carries roughly 590,000 distinct CDR3 sequences, approximately 15% of them seen once, and the ten largest clones take 0.85% to 1.3%. V lost 1 base to trimming and J lost 5 bases, with 12 bases between them. CDR3 length: 14 residues. CDR1 and CDR2 (germline): LNHNV, YYDKDF (reference sequence). This clonotype came up many times.

The chain links TRBV15 to TRBJ2-7, with D hard to call. The clonotype comes from a human donor who donated a stem cell graft to a child with acute myeloid leukemia. Sequences were derived from PBMCs from the stem cell graft donor, sampled from the stem cell graft. Written as DNA, the CDR3 is TGTGCCACCAGCAGAGCCGAAGACGGTCACGAGCAGTACTTC. It codes for CATSRAEDGHEQYF.